This T cell receptor beta chain is drawn from a study of blood T cell repertoires in COVID-19. Study-level information: Collection of acute and convalescent COVID-19 samples took place in the United States, Italy and Spain.

The CDR3 covers 11 residues. Per germline, CDR1 MNHEY and CDR2 SVGAGI. Between the trimmed V and J ends, which lost 6 bases and 7 bases, there was a span of 9 bases. Under the authors' procedure: Estimated nucleated cell counts came from reference gene primer amplification. Libraries were prepared by immunoSEQ multiplex PCR; TCRdb keeps only in-frame clonotypes and omits some of them. That table supplies the V and J calls and clone size; D and trimming were determined from the DNA. The sample consists of about 130,000 clones, 88% of them appearing once. This clonotype was obtained from a woman over 75 with acute or convalescent COVID-19. The specimen was peripheral blood. The chain uses TRBV6-5 and TRBJ1-2, with D perhaps matching TRBD1 (5 bases). The CDR3, as DNA: TGTGCCAGCAGAGTTAGGGGTGGCTACACCTTC. Amino acid sequence: CASRVRGGYTF.